This T cell receptor beta chain was documented in a study of blood T cell repertoires in COVID-19. The CDR3 totals 18 residues. Germline CDR1 MDHEN, CDR2 SYDVKM. V lost 4 bases and J lost 2; bases outside the gene matches: 14. Libraries were prepared by immunoSEQ multiplex PCR; TCRdb keeps only in-frame clonotypes and omits some of them. The sample lists about 280,000 clones, about 90% occurring once. Source material: peripheral blood. This receptor was identified in a woman between 45 and 60 years old who had recovered from COVID-19. The chain carries TRBV28 and TRBJ2-5; the match to TRBD2 covers 9 bases. CDR3 in DNA: TGTGCCAGCAGTTCTCGTAATAGCGGGAGAGGGTGGCAAGAGACCCAGTACTTC. Protein product: CASSSRNSGRGWQETQYF.